A few counts support the clone carrying this T cell receptor beta chain. No antigen is known for it. Researchers built TCR beta libraries using quantitative 5'-RACE with molecular barcodes. Each CDR3 protein gets one entry after TCRdb re-called the 5' RACE reads with MiXCR. The sample has about 840,000 distinct CDR3 sequences, about 12% seen once. This sample was taken from a study of CD8 T cells in ankylosing spondylitis. Findings and limits, study-wide: Reactive arthritis synovial fluid and blood previously showed some of these motif variants. With a CD8+ phenotype, disease-linked clones were relatively rare in peripheral blood. Disease-linked clones reportedly showed significant enrichment in matched ankylosing spondylitis synovial fluid. A TCR beta motif made of about 8 highly homologous variants seemed typical of ankylosing spondylitis blood.

This CDR3 has 12 amino acids. Per germline, CDR1 SQVTM and CDR2 ANQGSEA. J was trimmed by 6 bases and V by 6 bases; bases with no gene match: 5. The receptor's source is a male donor with ankylosing spondylitis. The sequenced sample consisted of blood, either unsorted or a sorted T cell fraction (not recorded which). The genes are TRBV29-1 and TRBJ2-1, with 7 positions matching TRBD2. CDR3 region: CSVGTGGNEQFF. In DNA form, the CDR3 reads TGCAGCGTCGGGACGGGGGGCAATGAGCAGTTCTTC.